This T cell receptor (beta chain) comes out of a study of regulatory T cells in long-lasting Graves disease. CDR1 and CDR2 (germline): SGHRS, YFSETQ. The CDR3 totals 15 residues. Germline trimming cut 3 bases from V and 2 bases from J; bases unmatched to any gene: 4. Time point of the sample: newly diagnosed GD, antithyroid drugs for less than 3 months. RNA from PBMCs was the source of the TCR library. Researchers made TCR beta libraries by using iRepertoire HTBI primers and running Arm-PCR on CDR3 regions. TCRdb redid the calling of the multiplex PCR reads with MiXCR, one entry per CDR3 protein. The repertoire holds 200,000 to 250,000 distinct CDR3 sequences, with roughly 18% as singletons. This clonotype turned up a few times.

This clonotype was sampled from a female donor with Graves disease. This material consisted of peripheral blood mononuclear cells (PBMCs), taken at new diagnosis, from a patient treated with antithyroid drugs. The chain uses TRBV5-1 and TRBJ1-2; 10 positions match TRBD1. The CDR3 protein is CASSYDRGLNYGYTF. CDR3 in DNA: TGCGCCAGCAGCTACGACAGGGGGCTAAACTATGGCTACACCTTC.